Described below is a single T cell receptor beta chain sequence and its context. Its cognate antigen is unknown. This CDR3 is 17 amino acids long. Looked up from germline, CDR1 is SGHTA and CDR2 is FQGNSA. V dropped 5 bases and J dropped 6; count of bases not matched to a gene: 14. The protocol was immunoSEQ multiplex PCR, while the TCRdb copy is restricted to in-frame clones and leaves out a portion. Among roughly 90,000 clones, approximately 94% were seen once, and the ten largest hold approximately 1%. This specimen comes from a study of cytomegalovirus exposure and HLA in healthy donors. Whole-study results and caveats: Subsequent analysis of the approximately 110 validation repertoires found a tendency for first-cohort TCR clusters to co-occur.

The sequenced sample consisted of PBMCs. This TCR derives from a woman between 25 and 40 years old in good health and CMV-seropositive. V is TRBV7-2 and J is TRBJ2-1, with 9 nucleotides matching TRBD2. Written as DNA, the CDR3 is TGTGCCAGCAGCCGCGGACTGGGCGGGAGGGTTGTCAATGAGCAGTTCTTC. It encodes CASSRGLGGRVVNEQFF.